The 5 T cell receptor beta chains listed next were all sequenced from one sample in a study of shared clonotypes between healthy human individuals. Measured with immunoSEQ multiplex PCR; TCRdb has only the in-frame clones, and not every one. The sample holds some 200,000 clones, about 68% seen once. Sequenced: memory CD4+ T cells sorted from blood. Regarding subset: CD45RA-negative fraction. The receptors were sampled from a man aged 25-45 years in good health.

This clone was observed a few times. V and J are TRBV25-1 and TRBJ2-7; TRBD2 might be the D (7 bases). Trimming took 3 bases from V and 1 from J, leaving 13 bases between them. Germline V gives CDR1 MGHDK, CDR2 SYGVNS. The CDR3 length is 15 residues. As DNA, the CDR3 is TGTGCCAGCAGTGAGAGGGGGGGCATTTCCTACGAGCAGTACTTC. Translation: CASSERGGISYEQYF.

The count of this clone is one. The chain carries TRBV7-2 and TRBJ1-3; D remains ambiguous. Germline lookup yields CDR1 SGHTA and CDR2 FQGNSA. V dropped 6 bases and J dropped 6 bases, with 6 bases sitting between them. The CDR3 has 11 amino acids. The CDR3 loop is CASRRVNTIYF. Here the CDR3 DNA reads TGTGCCAGCAGAAGGGTAAACACCATATATTTT.

The chain joins TRBV6-1 to TRBJ2-7; the D gene is possibly TRBD1 (5 bases). V dropped 8 bases and J dropped 5 bases, with 19 bases sitting between them. Germline-derived CDR1 and CDR2 are MNHNS and SASEGT. The CDR3 covers 14 residues. The CDR3 reads CASSLARVDNEQYF. For the CDR3, the DNA is TGTGCCAGCTCCTTGGCCAGGGTCGACAACGAGCAGTACTTC.

The chain combines TRBV11-3 with TRBJ2-2; 10 nucleotides line up with TRBD1. This CDR3 region has 18 residues. V lost 1 base, J lost 6 bases, and 11 bases stayed unmatched. The germline V gene has CDR1 SGHNT and CDR2 YENEEA. The CDR3 DNA sequence: TGTGCCAGCAGCTTAGCCCGGGGGGCCGGGACAGGGGCCGGGGAGCTGTTTTTT. The encoded protein is CASSLARGAGTGAGELFF.

This clone came up a few times. The V and J genes are TRBV6-1 and TRBJ1-2; perhaps TRBD1 as D (5 bases). Trimming left V 1 base short and J 8 bases short, with 11 bases between. Looked up from germline, CDR1 is MNHNS and CDR2 is SASEGT. The CDR3 length is 13 residues. The CDR3 sequence: CASSEDGAWGYTF. The CDR3 region has the DNA TGTGCCAGCAGTGAAGACGGGGCTTGGGGCTACACCTTC.